This TCR beta chain was recovered during a study of T-cell reconstitution after alpha-beta-depleted transplantation in children. This clonotype occurred a few times. What it binds is unknown. Construction of the TCRbeta library involved unique molecular identifiers. TCRdb independently ran MiXCR on the PCR reads; one entry per CDR3 protein. The table lists fewer than 550,000 distinct CDR3 sequences, 11% of them singletons. Whole-study findings and limits: Expanded graft clones numbering several hundred reportedly gave rise to alpha-beta T cells about two months after transplant. Surviving recipient T cells and thymic progenitors underlay high day-60 TCRbeta diversity in some patients. At the one-year point after transplant, T-cell counts and TCRbeta diversity were found to come mostly from T cells that had been newly produced.

Unmatched junction bases numbered 4, after V lost 2 bases and J lost 0 bases. CDR1 is SGHTA and CDR2 is FQGNSA in the germline V gene. This CDR3 spans 16 amino acids. The J gene is TRBJ1-1, the V gene TRBV7-2, with 9 bases matching TRBD1. The receptor comes from a female patient aged 2-9 years who had a stem cell transplant for aplastic anemia, so the T cells may come from the graft donor. The specimen comprised PBMCs, mostly from graft donor cells, sampled 180 days after TCRalphabeta/CD19-depleted stem cell transplant. The CDR3 spells CASSLFGTGLNTEAFF. As DNA, the CDR3 is TGTGCCAGCAGCTTATTCGGGACAGGGTTGAACACTGAAGCTTTCTTT.